This TCR beta chain was identified in a study of cytomegalovirus exposure and HLA in healthy donors. Primers: 60 Vbeta forward and 13 Jbeta reverse. The data were produced by immunoSEQ multiplex PCR, yet TCRdb's version contains in-frame clones alone and is incomplete. The sample gives 95,000 to 150,000 clones, under 80% of which show up once; approximately 3.9% is in the top ten. This CDR3 is built from 13 residues. V was shortened by 5 bases and J by 5 bases, with 10 bases between the two germline ends. Germline V CDR1 and CDR2: SGHRS, YFSETQ. This sequence was found in a man aged 35 to 55 in good health and CMV-seropositive. The V and J genes are TRBV5-1 and TRBJ1-4; TRBD1 might be the D (5 bases). Source material: PBMCs. CDR3 DNA: TGCGCCAGCAGTAGGGGATTGAATGAAAAACTGTTTTTT. Residues: CASSRGLNEKLFF. The variable domain in full, completed from reference TRBV5-1 and TRBJ1-4, reads KAGVTQTPRYLIKTRGQQVTLSCSPISGHRSVSWYQQTPGQGLQFLFEYFSETQRNKGNFPGRFSGRQFSNSRSEMNVSTLELGDSALYLCASSRGLNEKLFFGSGTQLSVL.